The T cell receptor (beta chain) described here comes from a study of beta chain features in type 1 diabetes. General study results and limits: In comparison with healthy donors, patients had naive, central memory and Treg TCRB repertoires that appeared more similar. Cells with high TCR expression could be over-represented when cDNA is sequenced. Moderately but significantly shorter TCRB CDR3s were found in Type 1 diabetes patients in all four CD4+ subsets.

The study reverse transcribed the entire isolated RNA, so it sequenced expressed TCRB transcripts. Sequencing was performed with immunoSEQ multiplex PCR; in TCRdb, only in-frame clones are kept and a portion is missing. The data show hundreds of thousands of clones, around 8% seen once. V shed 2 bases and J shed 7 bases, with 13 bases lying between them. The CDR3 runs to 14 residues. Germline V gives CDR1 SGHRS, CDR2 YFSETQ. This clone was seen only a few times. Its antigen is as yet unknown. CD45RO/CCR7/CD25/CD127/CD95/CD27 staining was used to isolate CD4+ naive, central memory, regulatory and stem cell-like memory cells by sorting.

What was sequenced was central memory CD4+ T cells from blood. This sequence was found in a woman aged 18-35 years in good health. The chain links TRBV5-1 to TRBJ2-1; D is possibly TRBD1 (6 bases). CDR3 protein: CASSLSGARNEQFF. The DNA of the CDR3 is TGCGCCAGCAGCTTATCAGGGGCAAGGAATGAGCAGTTCTTC.